The 10 T cell receptor beta chains reported below all come from one sample, sequenced in a study of OX40 agonist ivuxolimab in advanced cancers. Data came from immunoSEQ multiplex PCR; TCRdb stores just in-frame clones and leaves some out. Of about 74,000 clones listed, around 80% were seen once; the top ten hold under 2%. Here the sequenced sample was CD4+ or CD8+ T cells sorted from blood, taken in a trial of the OX40 agonist ivuxolimab. The receptors come from an adult with an advanced solid tumor such as melanoma, head and neck, liver or kidney cancer.

The V call is TRBV14, the J call TRBJ1-5; 9 bases are shared with TRBD1. The CDR3 loop spans 17 amino acids. Germline CDR1 and CDR2: SGHDN and FVKESK. The trim removed 4 bases at V and 6 bases at J, leaving 13 bases unmatched. CDR3 amino acids: CASSPLEGQGAVQPQHF. The CDR3 coding sequence is TGTGCCAGCAGCCCCCTCGAGGGACAGGGTGCGGTTCAGCCCCAGCATTTT.

In this sample, this clone is medium-sized (0.01 to 0.1%). V and J are TRBV7-9 and TRBJ2-5; D is unresolved. Germline loops: CDR1 SEHNR, CDR2 FQNEAQ (reference sequence). The CDR3 is 12 residues long. Trimming pared 5 bases from V and 7 bases from J, leaving 11 bases between. The CDR3 loop reads CASSLRSRTQYF. The CDR3 DNA is TGTGCCAGCAGCCTCCGCTCACGGACCCAGTACTTC.

CDR3 DNA: TGTGCCAGCAGCCTACGAACAGATACGCAGTATTTT. Translation: CASSLRTDTQYF. V is TRBV5-4 and J is TRBJ2-3, with unresolved D. V was shortened by 4 bases and J by 3 bases, with 6 bases between the two germline ends. Per the germline V gene, CDR1 is SGHNT and CDR2 is YYREEE (reference sequence). The CDR3 consists of 12 residues.

Concerning this clone itself: At one end, the junction sequence differs from germline, possibly due to a read error. The rearrangement uses TRBV7-7 and TRBJ2-5, with TRBD1 matching 7 bases. Germline V gives CDR1 SSHAT, CDR2 FNYEAQ (reference sequence). The CDR3 runs 15 residues. The CDR3 nucleotides are TGTGCTAGCAGCCCACAGACAGGGTCTCTGCAGACCCAGTACTTC. This sequence encodes CASSPQTGSLQTQYF.

The chain has TRBV2 and TRBJ2-1; D not resolved. The CDR3 covers 15 residues. The germline V and J ends were trimmed by 3 bases and 4 bases, with 13 bases remaining between them. Germline CDR1 reads SNHLY; CDR2 reads FYNNEI. The CDR3 DNA reads as TGTGCCAGCAGTGATTTCTCCCACCGGTACAATGAGCAGTTCTTC. Its protein product is CASSDFSHRYNEQFF.

The V gene is TRBV14, the J gene TRBJ2-1; D gene uncertain. Trimming shortened V by 1 base and J by 12 bases, and 10 bases separated the two germline ends. CDR3 length: 12 residues. The germline CDR1 and CDR2 sequences are SGHDN and FVKESK. The chain's CDR3 is CASSQVRRLQFF. Here the CDR3 DNA reads TGTGCCAGCAGCCAAGTTCGACGGTTGCAGTTCTTC.

DNA for the CDR3: TGCGCCAGCCTCATGGGGGCGGGAATCACAGATACGCAGTATTTT. It encodes CASLMGAGITDTQYF. The chain combines TRBV5-1 with TRBJ2-3; D could derive from TRBD1 or TRBD2 (6 bases each). The CDR3 covers 15 residues. Trimming left V 7 bases short and J 2 bases short, with 17 bases between. The germline V gene encodes CDR1 SGHRS and CDR2 YFSETQ.

The V and J genes are TRBV2 and TRBJ2-4; D not resolved. Trimming took 2 bases from V and 4 from J, leaving 12 bases between them. The CDR3 is 15 amino acids. In germline, CDR1 is SNHLY, CDR2 FYNNEI. The CDR3 reads CASSERYAEKNIQYF. The DNA of the CDR3 is TGTGCCAGCAGTGAAAGGTATGCGGAGAAAAACATTCAGTACTTC.

V gene TRBV7-9 combines with J gene TRBJ1-1, with 9 bases lining up with TRBD1. This CDR3 spans 16 amino acids. The J segment lost 8 bases and the V segment lost 2 bases, leaving 12 bases of the junction unmatched. Per germline, CDR1 SEHNR and CDR2 FQNEAQ (reference sequence). CDR3 sequence (DNA): TGTGCCAGCAGCTTAAAACAGGGGGCAATAAGGGGAGAAGCTTTCTTT. It codes for CASSLKQGAIRGEAFF.

The chain is built from TRBV10-3 and TRBJ1-3, with D unclear. Germline lookup yields CDR1 ENHRY and CDR2 SYGVKD. This CDR3 comprises 12 residues. Trimming pared 2 bases from V and 6 bases from J, leaving 5 bases between. The CDR3 spells CAISEGSNTIYF. The CDR3 region has the DNA TGTGCCATCAGTGAGGGTTCAAACACCATATATTTT.